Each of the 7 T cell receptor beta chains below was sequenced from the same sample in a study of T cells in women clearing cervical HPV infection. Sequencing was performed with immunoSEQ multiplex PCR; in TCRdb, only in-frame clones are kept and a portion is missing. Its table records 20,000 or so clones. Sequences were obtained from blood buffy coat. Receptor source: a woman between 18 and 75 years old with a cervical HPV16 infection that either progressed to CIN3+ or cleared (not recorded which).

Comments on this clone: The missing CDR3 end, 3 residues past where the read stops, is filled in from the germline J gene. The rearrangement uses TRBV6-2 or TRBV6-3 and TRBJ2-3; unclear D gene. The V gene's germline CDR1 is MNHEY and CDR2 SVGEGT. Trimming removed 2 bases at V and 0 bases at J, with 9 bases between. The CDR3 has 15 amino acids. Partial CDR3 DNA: TGTGCCAGCAGTTACCAGCGCACTAGCACAGATACG. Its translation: CASSYQRTSTDT. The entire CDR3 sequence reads CASSYQRTSTDTQYF.

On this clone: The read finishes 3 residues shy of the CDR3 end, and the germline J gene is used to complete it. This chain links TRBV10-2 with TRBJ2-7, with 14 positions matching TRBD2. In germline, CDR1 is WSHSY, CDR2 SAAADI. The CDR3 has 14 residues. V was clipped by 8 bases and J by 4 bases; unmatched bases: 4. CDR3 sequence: CASGTSGSNYEQYF. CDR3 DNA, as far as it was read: TGCGCCAGCGGGACTAGCGGGAGTAATTACGAG.

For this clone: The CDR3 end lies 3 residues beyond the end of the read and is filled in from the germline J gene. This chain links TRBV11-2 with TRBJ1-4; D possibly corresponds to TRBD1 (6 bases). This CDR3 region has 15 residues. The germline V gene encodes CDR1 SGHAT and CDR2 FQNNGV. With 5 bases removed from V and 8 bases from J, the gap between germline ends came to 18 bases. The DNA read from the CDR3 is TGTGCCAGCAGCCCACTAGTAGGGGGAGTCGAAAAA. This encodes CASSPLVGGVEK. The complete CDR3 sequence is CASSPLVGGVEKLFF.

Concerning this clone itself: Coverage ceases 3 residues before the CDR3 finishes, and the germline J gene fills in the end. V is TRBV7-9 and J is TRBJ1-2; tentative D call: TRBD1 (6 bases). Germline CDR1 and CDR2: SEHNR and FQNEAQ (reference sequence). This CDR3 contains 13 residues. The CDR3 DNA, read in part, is TGTGCCAGCAGCTTACCTCCGGGACACATC. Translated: CASSLPPGHI. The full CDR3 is CASSLPPGHIYTF.

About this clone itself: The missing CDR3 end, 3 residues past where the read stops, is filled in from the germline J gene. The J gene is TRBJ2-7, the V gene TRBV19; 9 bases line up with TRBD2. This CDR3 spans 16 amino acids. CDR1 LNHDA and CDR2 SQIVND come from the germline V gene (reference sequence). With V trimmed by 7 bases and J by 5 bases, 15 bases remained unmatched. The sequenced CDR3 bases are TGTGCCAGTATTGGGACTAGCACTTCTGTTTCGAACGAG. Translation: CASIGTSTSVSNE. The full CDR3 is CASIGTSTSVSNEQYF.

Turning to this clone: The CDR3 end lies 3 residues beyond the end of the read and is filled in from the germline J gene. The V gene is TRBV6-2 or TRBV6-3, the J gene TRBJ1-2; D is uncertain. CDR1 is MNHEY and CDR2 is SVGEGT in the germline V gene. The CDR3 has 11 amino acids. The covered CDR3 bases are TGTGCCAGCAGTTATTTCTACGAC. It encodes CASSYFYD. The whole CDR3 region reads CASSYFYDYTF.

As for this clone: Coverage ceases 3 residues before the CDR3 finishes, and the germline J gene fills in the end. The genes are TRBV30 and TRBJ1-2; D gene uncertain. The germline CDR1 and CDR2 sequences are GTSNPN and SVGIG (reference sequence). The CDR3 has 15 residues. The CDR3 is CAWSVITSRTDTYTF. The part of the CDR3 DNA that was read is TGTGCCTGGAGTGTAATCACTAGCCGCACAGATACC. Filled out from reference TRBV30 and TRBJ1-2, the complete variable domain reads SQTIHQWPATLVQPVGSPLSLECTVEGTSNPNLYWYRQAAGRGLQLLFYSVGIGQISSEVPQNLSASRPQDRQFILSSKKLLLSDSGFYLCAWSVITSRTDTYTFGSGTRLTVV.